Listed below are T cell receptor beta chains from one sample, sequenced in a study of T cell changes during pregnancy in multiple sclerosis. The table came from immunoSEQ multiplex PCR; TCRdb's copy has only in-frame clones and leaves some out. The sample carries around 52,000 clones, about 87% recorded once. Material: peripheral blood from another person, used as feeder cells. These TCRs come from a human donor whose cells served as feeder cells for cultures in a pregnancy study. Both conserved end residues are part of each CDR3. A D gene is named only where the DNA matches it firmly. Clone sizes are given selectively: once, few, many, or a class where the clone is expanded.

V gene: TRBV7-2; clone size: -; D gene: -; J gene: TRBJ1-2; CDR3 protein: CASSLAWGYTF; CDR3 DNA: TGTGCCAGCAGCTTAGCGTGGGGCTACACCTTC
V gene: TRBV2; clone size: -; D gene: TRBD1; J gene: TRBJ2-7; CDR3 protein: CVLSGQNPYEQYF; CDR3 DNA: TGTGTCCTATCGGGACAGAACCCCTACGAGCAGTACTTC
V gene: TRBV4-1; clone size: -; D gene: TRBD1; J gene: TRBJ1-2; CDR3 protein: CASRSGQGARGGYTF; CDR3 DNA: TGCGCCAGCAGGTCGGGACAGGGGGCGAGGGGTGGCTACACCTTC
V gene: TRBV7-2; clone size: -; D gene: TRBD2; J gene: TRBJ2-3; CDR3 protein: CASSTRLAGNTDTQYF; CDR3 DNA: TGTGCCAGCAGCACCAGACTAGCGGGAAACACAGATACGCAGTATTTT
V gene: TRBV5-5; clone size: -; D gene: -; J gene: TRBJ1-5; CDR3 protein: CASSLEGGNQPQHF; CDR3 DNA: TGTGCCAGCAGCCTGGAGGGGGGCAATCAGCCCCAGCATTTT
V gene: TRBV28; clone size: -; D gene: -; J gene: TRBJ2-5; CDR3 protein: CASTSTGRAETQYF; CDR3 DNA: TGTGCCAGCACCTCCACAGGGCGGGCAGAGACCCAGTACTTC
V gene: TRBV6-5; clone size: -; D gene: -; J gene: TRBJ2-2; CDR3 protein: CASSYQPQGAGELFF; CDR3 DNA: TGTGCCAGCAGTTACCAACCCCAGGGCGCCGGGGAGCTGTTTTTT
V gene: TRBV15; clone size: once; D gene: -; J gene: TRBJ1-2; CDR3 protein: CATSRVHPNYGYTF; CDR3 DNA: TGTGCCACCAGCAGAGTTCACCCTAACTATGGCTACACCTTC
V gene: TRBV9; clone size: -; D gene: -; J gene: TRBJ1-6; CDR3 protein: CASSGPLSPLHF; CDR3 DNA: TGTGCCAGCAGCGGACCCCTTTCACCCCTCCACTTT
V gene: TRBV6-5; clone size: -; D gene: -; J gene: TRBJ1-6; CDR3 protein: CASSRRFTPLHF; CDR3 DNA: TGTGCCAGCAGCAGAAGATTCACACCCCTCCACTTT
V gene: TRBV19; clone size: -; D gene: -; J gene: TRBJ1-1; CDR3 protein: CASTGRALSMNTEAFF; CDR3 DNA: TGTGCCAGTACCGGGAGGGCCCTATCCATGAACACTGAAGCTTTCTTT
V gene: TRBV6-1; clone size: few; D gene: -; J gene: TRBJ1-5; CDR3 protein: CASSEGNFQPQHF; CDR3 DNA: TGTGCCAGCAGTGAAGGGAACTTTCAGCCCCAGCATTTT
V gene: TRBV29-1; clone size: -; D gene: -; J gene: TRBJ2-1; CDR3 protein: CSVEGSESYNEQFF; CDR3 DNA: TGCAGCGTTGAAGGGTCTGAGTCCTACAATGAGCAGTTCTTC
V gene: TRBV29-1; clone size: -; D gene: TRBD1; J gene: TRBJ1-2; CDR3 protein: CSGGQDYGYTF; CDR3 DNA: TGCAGCGGAGGACAGGATTATGGCTACACCTTC
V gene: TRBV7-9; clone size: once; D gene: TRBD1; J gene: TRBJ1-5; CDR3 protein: CASTGTGVPQPQHF; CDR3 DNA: TGTGCCAGCACCGGGACAGGTGTACCTCAGCCCCAGCATTTT
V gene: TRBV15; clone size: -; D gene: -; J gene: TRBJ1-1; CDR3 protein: CATSRDVRAAFF; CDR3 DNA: TGTGCCACCAGCAGAGATGTCAGGGCTGCTTTCTTT
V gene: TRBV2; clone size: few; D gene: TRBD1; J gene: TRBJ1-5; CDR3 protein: CASRGTGNQPQHF; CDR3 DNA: TGTGCCAGCAGGGGGACAGGTAATCAGCCCCAGCATTTT
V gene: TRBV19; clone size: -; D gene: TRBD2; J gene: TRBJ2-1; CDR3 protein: CASSIATSGRAHFF; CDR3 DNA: TGTGCCAGTAGTATAGCGACTAGCGGGAGGGCACACTTCTTC
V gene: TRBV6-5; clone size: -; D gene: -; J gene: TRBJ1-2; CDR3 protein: CATRGNYGYTF; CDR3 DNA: TGTGCCACCAGGGGTAACTATGGCTACACCTTC
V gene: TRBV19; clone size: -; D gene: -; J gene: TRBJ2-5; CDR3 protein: CASNGAVGGETQYF; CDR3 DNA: TGTGCCAGCAACGGAGCGGTCGGAGGGGAGACCCAGTACTTC
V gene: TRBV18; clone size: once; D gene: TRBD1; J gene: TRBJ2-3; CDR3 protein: CASSPAVTRQGRGDTQYF; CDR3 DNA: TGTGCCAGCTCACCAGCTGTAACCAGACAGGGACGGGGAGATACGCAGTATTTT
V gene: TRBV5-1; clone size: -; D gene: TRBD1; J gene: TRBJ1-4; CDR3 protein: CASSPGQGGTNEKLFF; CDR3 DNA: TGCGCCAGCAGCCCTGGACAGGGAGGGACTAATGAAAAACTGTTTTTT
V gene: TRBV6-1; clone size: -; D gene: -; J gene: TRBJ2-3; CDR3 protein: CASRRRGRPGDTQYF; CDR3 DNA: TGTGCCAGCAGGCGGCGGGGGCGTCCGGGGGATACGCAGTATTTT
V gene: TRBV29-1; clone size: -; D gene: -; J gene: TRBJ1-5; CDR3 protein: CSIGDGNQPQHF; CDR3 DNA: TGCAGCATAGGGGACGGAAATCAGCCCCAGCATTTT
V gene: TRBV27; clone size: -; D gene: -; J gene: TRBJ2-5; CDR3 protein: CASRQGRHQETQYF; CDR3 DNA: TGTGCCAGCAGACAGGGCAGACACCAAGAGACCCAGTACTTC
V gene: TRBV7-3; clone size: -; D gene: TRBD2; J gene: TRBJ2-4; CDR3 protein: CASSPTGGAGVAKNIQYF; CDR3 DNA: TGTGCCAGCAGCCCCACCGGGGGGGCGGGGGTAGCCAAAAACATTCAGTACTTC
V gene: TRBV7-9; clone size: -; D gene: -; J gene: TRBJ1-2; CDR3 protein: CASSLAGTAEGYTF; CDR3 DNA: TGTGCCAGCAGCTTAGCGGGGACTGCAGAAGGCTACACCTTC
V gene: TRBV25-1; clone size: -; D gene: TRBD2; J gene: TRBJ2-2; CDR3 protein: CASSKTSGRADTGELFF; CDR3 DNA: TGTGCCAGCAGTAAGACTAGCGGGAGGGCCGACACCGGGGAGCTGTTTTTT
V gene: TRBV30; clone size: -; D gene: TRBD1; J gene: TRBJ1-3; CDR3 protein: CAWSVRRTGDSRNTIYF; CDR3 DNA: TGTGCCTGGAGTGTTCGAAGGACAGGGGACTCGCGAAACACCATATATTTT
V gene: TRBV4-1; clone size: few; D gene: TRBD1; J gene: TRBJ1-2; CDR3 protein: CASTARTGAPNYGYTF; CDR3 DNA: TGCGCCAGCACGGCCCGGACAGGGGCGCCTAACTATGGCTACACCTTC
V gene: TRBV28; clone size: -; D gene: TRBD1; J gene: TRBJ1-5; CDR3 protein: CASSLFLTGRQPQHF; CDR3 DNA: TGTGCCAGCAGTTTATTTTTGACAGGGAGGCAGCCCCAGCATTTT
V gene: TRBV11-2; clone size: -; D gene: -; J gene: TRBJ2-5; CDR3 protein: CASSLDRNQWETQYF; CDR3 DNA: TGTGCCAGCAGCTTAGATCGGAACCAGTGGGAGACCCAGTACTTC
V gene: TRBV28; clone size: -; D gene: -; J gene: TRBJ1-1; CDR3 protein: CASSYRFTEAFF; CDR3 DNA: TGTGCCAGCAGTTACCGTTTCACTGAAGCTTTCTTT
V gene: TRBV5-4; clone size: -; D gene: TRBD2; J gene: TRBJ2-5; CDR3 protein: CASSFGVAGSGETQYF; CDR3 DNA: TGTGCCAGCAGCTTCGGGGTAGCGGGGTCTGGGGAGACCCAGTACTTC
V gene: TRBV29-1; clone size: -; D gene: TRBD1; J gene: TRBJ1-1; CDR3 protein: CSVGRGPTEAFF; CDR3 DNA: TGCAGCGTCGGCAGGGGGCCCACTGAAGCTTTCTTT
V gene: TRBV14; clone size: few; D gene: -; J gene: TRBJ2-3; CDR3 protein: CASSRLGQLTDTQYF; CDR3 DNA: TGTGCCAGCAGCCGCTTGGGGCAGTTGACAGATACGCAGTATTTT
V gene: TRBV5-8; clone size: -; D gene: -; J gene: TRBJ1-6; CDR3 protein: CASSFRGLLSSSPYNSPLHF; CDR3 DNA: TGTGCCAGCAGCTTTCGGGGACTCCTAAGTTCTTCTCCCTATAATTCACCCCTCCACTTT
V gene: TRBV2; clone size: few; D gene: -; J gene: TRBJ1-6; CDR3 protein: CASSGRGSNSPLHF; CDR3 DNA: TGTGCCAGCAGTGGCCGGGGAAGTAATTCACCCCTCCACTTT
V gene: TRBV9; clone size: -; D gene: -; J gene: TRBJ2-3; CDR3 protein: CASNSAGELRGTQYF; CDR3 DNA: TGTGCCAGCAACTCGGCAGGAGAACTTCGTGGTACGCAGTATTTT
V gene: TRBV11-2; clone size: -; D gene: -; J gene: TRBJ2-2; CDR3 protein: CASSLRGGQDTGELFF; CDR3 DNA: TGTGCCAGCAGCTTGCGTGGCGGCCAGGACACCGGGGAGCTGTTTTTT
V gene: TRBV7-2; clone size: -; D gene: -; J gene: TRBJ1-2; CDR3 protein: CASSLVWFDYGYTF; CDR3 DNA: TGTGCCAGCAGCTTAGTTTGGTTTGACTATGGCTACACCTTC
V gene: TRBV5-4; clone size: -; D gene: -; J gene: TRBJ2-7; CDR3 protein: CASSSPGGTYEQYF; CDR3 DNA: TGTGCCAGCAGCTCCCCCGGCGGGACCTACGAGCAGTACTTC
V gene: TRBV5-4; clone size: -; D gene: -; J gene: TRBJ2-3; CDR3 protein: CASSPITDTQYF; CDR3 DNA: TGTGCCAGCAGCCCAATAACAGATACGCAGTATTTT
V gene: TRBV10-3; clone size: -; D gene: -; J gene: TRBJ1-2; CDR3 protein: CAISVPAGGYGYTF; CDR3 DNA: TGTGCCATCAGTGTGCCCGCCGGAGGCTATGGCTACACCTTC